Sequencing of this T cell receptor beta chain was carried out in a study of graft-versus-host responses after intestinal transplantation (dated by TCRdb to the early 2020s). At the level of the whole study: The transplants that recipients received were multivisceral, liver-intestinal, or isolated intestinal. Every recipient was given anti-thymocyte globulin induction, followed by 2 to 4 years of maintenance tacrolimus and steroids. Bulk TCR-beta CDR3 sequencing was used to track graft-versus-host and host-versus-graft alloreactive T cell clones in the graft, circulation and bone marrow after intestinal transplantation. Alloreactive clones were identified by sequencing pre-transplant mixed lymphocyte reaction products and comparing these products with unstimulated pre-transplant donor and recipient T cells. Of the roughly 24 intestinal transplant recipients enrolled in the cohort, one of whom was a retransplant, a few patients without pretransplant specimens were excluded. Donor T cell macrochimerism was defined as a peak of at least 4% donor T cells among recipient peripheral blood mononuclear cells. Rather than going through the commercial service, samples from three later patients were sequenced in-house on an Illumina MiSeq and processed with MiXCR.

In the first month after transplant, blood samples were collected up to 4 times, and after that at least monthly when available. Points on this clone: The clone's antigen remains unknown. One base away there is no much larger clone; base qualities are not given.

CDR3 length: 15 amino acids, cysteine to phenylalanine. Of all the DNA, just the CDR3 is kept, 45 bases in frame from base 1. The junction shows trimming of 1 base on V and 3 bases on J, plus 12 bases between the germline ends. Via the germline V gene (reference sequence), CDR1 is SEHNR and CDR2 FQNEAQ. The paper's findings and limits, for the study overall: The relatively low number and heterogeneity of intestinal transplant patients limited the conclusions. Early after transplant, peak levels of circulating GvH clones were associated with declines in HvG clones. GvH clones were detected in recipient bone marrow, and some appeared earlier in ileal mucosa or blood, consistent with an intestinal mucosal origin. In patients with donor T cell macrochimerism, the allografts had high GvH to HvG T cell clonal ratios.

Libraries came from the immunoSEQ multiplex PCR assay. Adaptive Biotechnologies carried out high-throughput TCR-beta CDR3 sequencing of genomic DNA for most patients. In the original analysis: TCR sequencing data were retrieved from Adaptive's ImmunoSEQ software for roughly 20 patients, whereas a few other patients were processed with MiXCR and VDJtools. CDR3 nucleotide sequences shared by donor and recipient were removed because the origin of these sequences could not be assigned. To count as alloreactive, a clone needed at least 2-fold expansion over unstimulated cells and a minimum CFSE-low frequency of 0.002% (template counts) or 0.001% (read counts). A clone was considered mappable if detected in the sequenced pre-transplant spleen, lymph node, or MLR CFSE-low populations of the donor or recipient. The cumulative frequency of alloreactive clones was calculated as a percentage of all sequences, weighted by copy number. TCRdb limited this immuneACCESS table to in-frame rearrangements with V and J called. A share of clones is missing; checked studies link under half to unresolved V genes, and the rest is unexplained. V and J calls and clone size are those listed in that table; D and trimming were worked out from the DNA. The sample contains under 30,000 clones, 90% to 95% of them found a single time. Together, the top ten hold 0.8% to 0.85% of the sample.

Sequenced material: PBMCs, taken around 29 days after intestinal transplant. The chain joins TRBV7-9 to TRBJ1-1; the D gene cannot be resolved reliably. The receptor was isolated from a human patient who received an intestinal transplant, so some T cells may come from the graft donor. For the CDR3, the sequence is CASSLEPGVDTEAFF. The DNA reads TGTGCCAGCAGCTTAGAGCCCGGGGTGGACACTGAAGCTTTCTTT.